These 14 T cell receptor beta chains were all obtained from the same sample, sequenced in a study of a mutant IDH1 vaccine in newly diagnosed glioma. The method was immunoSEQ multiplex PCR; TCRdb's version includes in-frame clones alone and lacks a portion of them. The repertoire holds some 80,000 clones, 85% to 90% seen once, with roughly 0.74% in the top ten. Documented time point: week 23, last vaccination. Vaccination comprised doses that each held 300 ug of mutant IDH1 20-mer peptide, plus topical imiquimod. Antigen specificity for these receptors is unknown. Sequenced material: PBMCs, taken from a glioma patient whose treatment included an IDH1 peptide vaccine. These receptors were obtained from a woman between 50 and 59 years old with glioma.

The chain carries TRBV6-5 and TRBJ1-4; a possible D gene is TRBD1 (5 bases). Germline CDR1 reads MNHEY; CDR2 reads SVGAGI. CDR3 length: 15 residues. The ends were cut back, 1 base at V and 7 bases at J, with 13 bases in the middle. This CDR3 reads CASSYYQGWGEKLFF. The CDR3, as DNA: TGTGCCAGCAGTTACTATCAGGGTTGGGGTGAAAAACTGTTTTTT.

This sequence joins TRBV18 and TRBJ1-2; D call uncertain. From germline, CDR1 is KGHSH and CDR2 LQKENI. V lost 0 bases and J 8 bases, leaving 13 bases between the germline ends. The CDR3 covers 14 residues. The DNA of the CDR3 is TGTGCCAGCTCACCACCGTTACGGCCTGGGGGCTACACCTTC. Translating it yields CASSPPLRPGGYTF.

The rearrangement uses TRBV10-3 and TRBJ2-7; 8 positions agree with TRBD1. The CDR3 totals 16 residues. The V and J ends lost 8 bases and 2 bases, in that order; junction bases with no gene match: 14. CDR1 ENHRY and CDR2 SYGVKD come from the germline V gene. This CDR3 reads CAISPDRVMTTYEQYF. The CDR3 DNA reads as TGTGCCATCTCCCCGGACAGGGTAATGACCACCTACGAGCAGTACTTC.

The chain is built from TRBV6-6 and TRBJ2-7; TRBD1 aligns across 7 bases. Germline CDR1 MNHNY, CDR2 SVGAGI (reference sequence). V lost 5 bases, J lost 3 bases, and 7 bases stayed unmatched. The CDR3 loop spans 14 amino acids. The CDR3 sequence is CASSQTGQNYEQYF. The CDR3 region has the DNA TGTGCCAGCAGTCAAACGGGACAGAACTACGAGCAGTACTTC.

The table lists this clone with a count of one. The chain carries TRBV5-3 and TRBJ1-6, with 9 bases lining up with TRBD1. TRBV5-3 is treated as an ORF (open reading frame) with a function not yet certain. V trimming: 0 bases; J trimming: 6 bases; junction bases outside the gene matches: 7. CDR3 length equals 17 residues. In DNA, the CDR3 is TGTGCCAGAAGCTTGGACAGGGGGCCCCGAGCTAATTCACCCCTCCACTTT. It is translated as CARSLDRGPRANSPLHF.

This chain joins TRBV18 and TRBJ1-1; D is unclear. The germline V gene has CDR1 KGHSH and CDR2 LQKENI. The CDR3 spans 13 residues. Trimming shortened V by 0 bases and J by 10 bases, and 12 bases separated the two germline ends. The CDR3: CASSPPTALGAFF. The CDR3 DNA reads TGTGCCAGCTCACCACCGACTGCTCTCGGAGCTTTCTTT.

The sample holds one count of this clone. The chain employs TRBV5-6 and TRBJ2-7, with TRBD2 identical over 10 bases. The V and J ends lost 3 bases and 3 bases, in that order; junction bases with no gene match: 9. Germline V gene sequence: CDR1 SGHDT, CDR2 YYEEEE. This CDR3 comprises 16 residues. CDR3 sequence (DNA): TGTGCCAGCAGCTCCCTGGGGTTAGCGGGGGGCTACGAGCAGTACTTC. It codes for CASSSLGLAGGYEQYF. The whole variable domain, remainder taken from reference TRBV5-6 and TRBJ2-7, is DAGVTQSPTHLIKTRGQQVTLRCSPKSGHDTVSWYQQALGQGPQFIFQYYEEEERQRGNFPDRFSGHQFPNYSSELNVNALLLGDSALYLCASSSLGLAGGYEQYFGPGTRLTVT.

The V gene is TRBV28, the J gene TRBJ2-1; 8 bases are shared with TRBD2. Germline V gene sequence: CDR1 MDHEN, CDR2 SYDVKM. CDR3 length: 16 residues. The J segment lost 1 base and the V segment lost 4 bases, leaving 6 bases of the junction unmatched. This CDR3 reads CASSSWERGSYNEQFF. DNA for the CDR3: TGTGCCAGCAGTTCCTGGGAGCGGGGGTCCTACAATGAGCAGTTCTTC. The entire variable domain, with the rest obtained from reference TRBV28 and TRBJ2-1, is as follows: DVKVTQSSRYLVKRTGEKVFLECVQDMDHENMFWYRQDPGLGLRLIYFSYDVKMKEKGDIPEGYSVSREKKERFSLILESASTNQTSMYLCASSSWERGSYNEQFFGPGTRLTVL.

The rearrangement links TRBV28 to TRBJ1-6; D is ambiguous. From germline, CDR1 is MDHEN and CDR2 SYDVKM. This CDR3 is 14 amino acids long. V was shortened by 2 bases and J by 4 bases, with 6 bases between the two germline ends. This chain's CDR3 is CASSLAQYNSPLHF. DNA of the CDR3: TGTGCCAGCAGTTTAGCGCAGTATAATTCACCCCTCCACTTT.

The rearrangement joins TRBV29-1 to TRBJ2-1; D not resolved. Trimming took off 3 bases at V and 4 bases at J, with 7 bases between the two ends. Germline loops: CDR1 SQVTM, CDR2 ANQGSEA. The CDR3 sequence is 12 residues long. In DNA, the CDR3 is TGCAGCGTTGAGAGCAGTTACAATGAGCAGTTCTTC. Amino acids: CSVESSYNEQFF.

This chain links TRBV6-5 with TRBJ1-5; D is perhaps TRBD1 (6 bases). V was clipped by 6 bases and J by 6 bases, with 12 bases between them. The V gene's germline CDR1 is MNHEY and CDR2 SVGAGI. The CDR3 is made up of 13 amino acids. CDR3 DNA: TGTGCCAGCAGGCGACAGGCCCTTCAGCCCCAGCATTTT. Translating it yields CASRRQALQPQHF.

V usage is TRBV7-2 and J usage is TRBJ1-2; 7 nucleotides line up with TRBD1. The CDR3 runs to 14 residues. J lost 6 bases, V lost 3 bases, and 7 bases had no gene match. CDR1 is SGHTA, CDR2 FQGNSA, per germline. The CDR3 is CASSFRRQGNGYTF. In DNA form, the CDR3 reads TGTGCCAGCAGCTTCCGGAGACAGGGTAATGGCTACACCTTC.

The gene calls are TRBV25-1 and TRBJ2-5, with 7 nucleotides matching TRBD2. The CDR3 is 16 residues long. CDR1 is MGHDK, CDR2 SYGVNS, per germline. Unmatched junction bases numbered 13, after V lost 4 bases and J lost 5 bases. The CDR3 nucleotides are TGTGCCAGCAGTGGGGGGGGTGAGGCCCTATTCGAGACCCAGTACTTC. This gives the protein CASSGGGEALFETQYF.

The count of this clone is one. This chain joins TRBV28 and TRBJ1-5; TRBD1 aligns across 7 bases. The CDR3 sequence is 14 residues long. V lost 6 bases and J lost 10; bases outside the gene matches: 12. Germline values: CDR1 MDHEN, CDR2 SYDVKM. The CDR3 protein is CASSPRGQGRPQHF. The CDR3 DNA is TGTGCCAGCAGCCCGAGGGGGCAGGGAAGACCCCAGCATTTT. Using reference TRBV28 and TRBJ1-5 for the parts outside the CDR3, the full variable domain is DVKVTQSSRYLVKRTGEKVFLECVQDMDHENMFWYRQDPGLGLRLIYFSYDVKMKEKGDIPEGYSVSREKKERFSLILESASTNQTSMYLCASSPRGQGRPQHFGDGTRLSIL.